This is a list of T cell receptor beta chains from one sample in a study of blood T cell repertoires in COVID-19. This table comes from immunoSEQ multiplex PCR, and its TCRdb copy is limited to in-frame clones, with some not included. The table records 120,000 to 150,000 clones, approximately 92% of them present only once. The sequencing sample was made of peripheral blood. All receptors derive from a man younger than 30 with COVID-19, enrolled during active disease. Both conserved end residues are part of each CDR3. D genes are given only for firm matches. Clone size is not always given. Where it is, it says once, few, many or a class for expanded clones.

TRBV11-2,TRBD1,TRBJ2-7,once,CASSLVGGRGEQYF,TGTGCCAGCAGCTTAGTTGGGGGCAGGGGGGAGCAGTACTTC
TRBV25-1,NA,TRBJ1-2,NA,CASSEDRGRGYTF,TGTGCCAGCAGTGAGGACCGGGGTAGGGGCTACACCTTC
TRBV5-1,TRBD1,TRBJ1-5,NA,CASSLWQGEYSNQPQHF,TGCGCCAGCAGCTTGTGGCAGGGGGAATATAGCAATCAGCCCCAGCATTTT
TRBV24-1,NA,TRBJ2-3,NA,CATRDSGEDTQYF,TGTGCCACCAGGGACAGCGGGGAAGATACGCAGTATTTT
TRBV29-1,TRBD1,TRBJ2-2,NA,CSARTGGYGELFF,TGCAGCGCCAGGACAGGGGGCTACGGGGAGCTGTTTTTT
TRBV18,TRBD2,TRBJ2-7,NA,CASSPHPSGAYEQYF,TGTGCCAGCTCACCCCATCCTAGCGGAGCCTACGAGCAGTACTTC
TRBV19,NA,TRBJ1-5,few,CASTTRWGVHQPQHF,TGTGCCAGTACCACCCGGTGGGGAGTCCATCAGCCCCAGCATTTT
TRBV7-9,TRBD2,TRBJ2-1,NA,CASSGVPSGSSYNEQFF,TGTGCCAGCAGCGGAGTGCCAAGCGGGAGCTCCTACAATGAGCAGTTCTTC
TRBV7-8,NA,TRBJ1-1,NA,CASSLASGTYMMNTEAFF,TGTGCCAGCAGCTTAGCATCGGGGACTTACATGATGAACACTGAAGCTTTCTTT
TRBV9,TRBD2,TRBJ2-7,NA,CASSVGLAGPSYEQYF,TGTGCCAGCAGCGTAGGACTAGCGGGACCCTCCTACGAGCAGTACTTC
TRBV30,NA,TRBJ2-1,NA,CAWSVRGFDEQFF,TGTGCCTGGAGTGTACGGGGGTTCGATGAGCAGTTCTTC
TRBV28,NA,TRBJ1-1,many,CASSKRTTGNTEAFF,TGTGCCAGCAGTAAACGGACAACAGGGAACACTGAAGCTTTCTTT
TRBV7-7,TRBD2,TRBJ2-2,NA,CASSSSGTETGELFF,TGTGCTAGCAGCTCTAGCGGGACGGAGACCGGGGAGCTGTTTTTT
TRBV30,NA,TRBJ2-7,once,CAWSGTGAPYEQYF,TGTGCCTGGAGCGGAACGGGAGCCCCCTACGAGCAGTACTTC
TRBV3-1/TRBV3-2,TRBD1,TRBJ1-6,once,CASSPAGQGDSPLHF,TGTGCCAGCAGCCCCGCGGGACAGGGGGATTCACCCCTCCACTTT
TRBV9,NA,TRBJ2-2,NA,CASSVAVGYGELFF,TGTGCCAGCAGCGTAGCGGTGGGCTACGGGGAGCTGTTTTTT
TRBV3-1/TRBV3-2,NA,TRBJ2-6,NA,CASSQGATFSGANVLTF,TGTGCCAGCAGCCAAGGAGCGACGTTCTCTGGGGCCAACGTCCTGACTTTC
TRBV5-6,NA,TRBJ2-3,NA,CASSWNGEATTDTQYF,TGTGCCAGCAGCTGGAACGGGGAAGCTACCACAGATACGCAGTATTTT
TRBV2,NA,TRBJ1-2,NA,CASSEWGLVNYGYTF,TGTGCCAGCAGTGAGTGGGGGCTTGTTAACTATGGCTACACCTTC
TRBV9,NA,TRBJ1-1,NA,CASSPTDTEAFF,TGTGCCAGCAGCCCCACGGACACTGAAGCTTTCTTT
TRBV7-9,NA,TRBJ1-4,once,CASSLASREKLLF,TGTGCCAGCAGCTTAGCGTCTCGGGAAAAACTGCTTTTT
TRBV7-2,NA,TRBJ2-5,once,CASSARLEGETQYF,TGTGCCAGCAGCGCCCGACTAGAGGGGGAGACCCAGTACTTC
TRBV27,NA,TRBJ2-7,NA,CASSPVRRAYEQYF,TGTGCCAGCAGTCCAGTACGGAGGGCCTACGAGCAGTACTTC
TRBV6-4,NA,TRBJ2-2,NA,CASSVGANTGELFF,TGTGCCAGCAGCGTAGGGGCGAACACCGGGGAGCTGTTTTTT
TRBV25-1,NA,TRBJ1-2,once,CASSDFTGVYGYTF,TGTGCCAGCAGTGACTTTACAGGAGTTTATGGCTACACCTTC
TRBV2,TRBD2,TRBJ2-1,NA,CASRDFSGPPYNEQFF,TGTGCCAGCAGGGACTTTAGCGGGCCCCCCTACAATGAGCAGTTCTTC
TRBV5-5,NA,TRBJ2-1,NA,CASSLDRAYNEQFF,TGTGCCAGCAGCTTGGACAGGGCTTACAATGAGCAGTTCTTC
TRBV5-6,NA,TRBJ2-7,NA,CASSQATEYEQYF,TGTGCCAGCAGCCAGGCGACAGAGTACGAGCAGTACTTC
TRBV27,TRBD1,TRBJ1-5,once,CASSPTGGHQPQHF,TGTGCCAGCAGTCCGACAGGGGGTCATCAGCCCCAGCATTTT
TRBV28,NA,TRBJ2-3,NA,CASSLLLDTQYF,TGTGCCAGCAGTTTATTATTGGATACGCAGTATTTT
TRBV27,TRBD2,TRBJ2-5,NA,CASSLQREGGETQYF,TGTGCCAGCAGTTTACAGCGGGAGGGTGGGGAGACCCAGTACTTC
TRBV9,NA,TRBJ2-7,NA,CASSPGQMEFYEQYF,TGTGCCAGCAGCCCAGGACAGATGGAGTTTTACGAGCAGTACTTC
TRBV9,TRBD2,TRBJ2-7,NA,CASSGSGTSRREQYF,TGTGCCAGCAGCGGGTCCGGGACTAGCCGTCGCGAGCAGTACTTC
TRBV9,NA,TRBJ2-7,NA,CASSDAGTPVGEQYF,TGTGCCAGCAGCGACGCAGGGACTCCGGTTGGCGAGCAGTACTTC
TRBV25-1,TRBD1,TRBJ2-1,once,CASGTGSYNEQFF,TGTGCCAGCGGGACAGGCTCCTACAATGAGCAGTTCTTC
TRBV28,NA,TRBJ1-2,NA,CASSLFTRVLYGYTF,TGTGCCAGCAGTTTATTTACTCGTGTACTCTATGGCTACACCTTC
TRBV9,NA,TRBJ2-1,NA,CASSPSGRSVNEQFF,TGTGCCAGCAGCCCCAGTGGGAGGTCTGTCAATGAGCAGTTCTTC
TRBV28,NA,TRBJ2-7,NA,CASRPIGGAGEQYF,TGTGCCAGCAGGCCGATAGGGGGGGCTGGCGAGCAGTACTTC
TRBV4-3,NA,TRBJ1-4,NA,CASSQDLREKLFF,TGCGCCAGCAGCCAAGATCTCAGGGAAAAACTGTTTTTT
TRBV30,NA,TRBJ1-5,NA,CAWGVRGDLDSQPQHF,TGTGCCTGGGGGGTTCGGGGGGATCTCGACAGTCAGCCCCAGCATTTT
TRBV5-8,NA,TRBJ2-3,NA,CASSSRGTDTQYF,TGTGCCAGCAGCTCGAGAGGCACAGATACGCAGTATTTT
TRBV15,NA,TRBJ1-5,NA,CATSGDGGRNQPQHF,TGTGCCACCAGCGGGGATGGGGGCAGGAATCAGCCCCAGCATTTT
TRBV11-2,TRBD1,TRBJ2-5,NA,CASTYGTGWEKETQYF,TGTGCCAGCACCTATGGGACAGGGTGGGAAAAAGAGACCCAGTACTTC
TRBV7-2,NA,TRBJ1-1,NA,CASSLGLTNTEAFF,TGTGCCAGCAGCCTAGGACTGACGAACACTGAAGCTTTCTTT
TRBV7-2,NA,TRBJ2-3,NA,CASSLVEGWDTQYF,TGTGCCAGCAGCTTAGTCGAGGGTTGGGATACGCAGTATTTT
TRBV28,NA,TRBJ1-1,NA,CASSLNGHTNTEAFF,TGTGCCAGCAGTTTAAATGGACATACGAACACTGAAGCTTTCTTT
TRBV9,TRBD2,TRBJ2-1,NA,CASSVGGGSGYNEQFF,TGTGCCAGCAGCGTAGGAGGCGGGAGTGGGTACAATGAGCAGTTCTTC
TRBV11-3,TRBD1,TRBJ2-3,once,CASSQRGLATQYF,TGTGCCAGCAGCCAAAGGGGGCTAGCTACGCAGTATTTT
TRBV19,NA,TRBJ2-7,NA,CASSMALDRSDEQYF,TGTGCCAGTAGTATGGCCTTAGACAGGTCGGACGAGCAGTACTTC
TRBV28,TRBD2,TRBJ2-1,few,CASSLDLAGGRNEQFF,TGTGCCAGCAGTTTAGACCTAGCGGGAGGCCGAAATGAGCAGTTCTTC
TRBV4-1,TRBD1,TRBJ1-2,NA,CASSPVGTASYGYTF,TGCGCCAGCAGCCCAGTCGGGACAGCTTCTTATGGCTACACCTTC
TRBV7-6,NA,TRBJ2-1,NA,CASSVDINEQFF,TGTGCCAGCAGCGTAGACATCAATGAGCAGTTCTTC
TRBV19,TRBD1,TRBJ1-1,few,CASRGQGNTEAFF,TGTGCCAGTAGAGGACAGGGGAACACTGAAGCTTTCTTT
TRBV30,TRBD1,TRBJ1-1,NA,CAWSWTGGTEAFF,TGTGCCTGGAGTTGGACAGGGGGCACTGAAGCTTTCTTT